This T cell receptor beta chain was sequenced during a study of blood T cell repertoires in COVID-19. On the study more broadly: The United States, Italy and Spain supplied acute and convalescent COVID-19 samples.

V shed 2 bases, J shed 2 bases, and the junction held 3 bases outside the gene matches. CDR1 and CDR2 (germline): SGDLS, YYNGEE. The CDR3 runs to 16 residues. TCRdb's table, derived via immunoSEQ multiplex PCR, lists solely in-frame clones and lacks some. The data contain some 270,000 clones, about 83% of them singletons. The rearrangement links TRBV9 to TRBJ1-4, with TRBD1 identical over 10 bases. This TCR derives from a woman older than 75 with COVID-19, enrolled during active disease. What was sequenced was peripheral blood. CDR3 in amino acids: CASSVTGGETNEKLFF. CDR3 nucleotide sequence: TGTGCCAGCAGCGTGACAGGGGGCGAGACTAATGAAAAACTGTTTTTT.